This T cell receptor beta chain originates from a study of blood T cell repertoires in COVID-19 (dated by TCRdb to 2019 to 2021). Describing the broader study: Samples from collaborators originated in the United States, Italy and Spain and spanned both the acute and convalescent phases of COVID-19. The material from the prospective study consisted of cDNA or gDNA derived from T cells, B-cell-depleted T cells, or PBMCs. Subjects who had been exposed to COVID-19, were actively infected with it, or had recovered from it provided the deeply sampled blood TCRbeta repertoires that made up the dataset. A freely available public database, intended as a resource for researchers studying the immune response to SARS-CoV-2, is where the repertoires were released. The samples were drawn from the first 160 participants of the ongoing ImmuneRACE study and from 950 to 1,500 subjects provided by 6 global collaborators. Sample metadata almost always included a de-identified subject ID, COVID-19 status, age in years and sex. Where available, HLA class I and class II types were obtained from metadata supplied by the sample provider rather than from assay-based typing. The paper as a whole reports these results and caveats: How much clinical and demographic metadata was included differed by source and by participant, and the metadata was provided uncurated.

Inclusive of the bounding cysteine and phenylalanine, the CDR3 is 15 residues long. CDR3 DNA only is kept here, 45 bases in frame from base 1. Ends trimmed: V by 2 bases, J by 7 bases; bases unmatched to a gene: 9. From the germline V gene, CDR1 is MDHEN and CDR2 is SYDVKM. The collaborating institutions used their own protocols to collect whole blood in K2EDTA tubes. For TCRbeta analysis, collaborators shipped samples in one of three forms: frozen whole blood, isolated PBMCs, or DNA extracted from either of those sample types. As for this clone: Its binding antigen is unknown. No much larger clone is present one base from it, and per-base qualities are unavailable.

TCRbeta CDR3 regions were amplified from genomic DNA using the immunoSEQ Assay, a bias-controlled multiplex PCR. Per the original workflow: Within the assay, amplification of reference gene primers was used to estimate how many nucleated cells each sample contained. To quantify the absolute abundance of each unique TCRbeta CDR3 rearrangement, sequence reads were collapsed and filtered. Productive Simpson clonality was computed per sample as the square root of Simpson's diversity index over productive rearrangements. TCRdb provides this immuneACCESS table in a form limited to in-frame rearrangements. Some clones are lacking; in checked studies, under half of them reflect an unresolved V gene, and why the rest are absent is not known. D and trimming come from the DNA, and the V and J calls and clone size come from that table. In all, the sample holds 150,000 to 200,000 clones, and around 90% of those were seen once. In total, the top ten clones hold around 5% of the sample.

The source is a human donor in a cohort sampled during active COVID-19. The rearrangement combines TRBV28 with TRBJ1-2; 8 bases in the middle match TRBD1. Material for sequencing was peripheral blood. The nucleotide sequence reads TGTGCCAGCAGTTTACAGGGGGCTTTATATTTTGGCTACACCTTC. It translates as CASSLQGALYFGYTF.